This record covers a single T cell receptor beta chain. The target antigen is unknown. This entry is derived from a study of T cell responses to AZD1222 COVID-19 vaccine. Study-level points and caveats: Seropositive AZD1222 recipients at baseline numbered only five or six. The donors showed a predominance of white British ancestry and of females, with possible underestimation of clonal diversity. Regions left unmutated in variants are reportedly the target of nearly half of spike-specific TCRs.

V was pared by 6 bases and J by 3 bases, with 6 bases between. Looked up from germline, CDR1 is SGHDN and CDR2 is FVKESK. The CDR3 length is 11 residues. Sequencing was performed with immunoSEQ multiplex PCR; in TCRdb, only in-frame clones are kept and a portion is missing. Of just over 150,000 clones listed, more than 85% are singletons. The source material was peripheral blood, sampled 28 days after the second AZD1222 dose. The TCR originated in an adult who received the AZD1222 COVID-19 vaccine. The rearrangement links TRBV14 to TRBJ2-7, with D possibly being TRBD1 (6 bases). The CDR3, as DNA: TGTGCCAGCAGAGGGGGCTACGAGCAGTACTTC. This codes for CASRGGYEQYF.